This TCR beta chain is drawn from a study of shared clonotypes between healthy human individuals. Study-level information: A donor's plate count was three for CD4 naive and three for CD4 memory; CD8 naive had two and CD8 memory one.

Naive-designated CD8 cells lacked CD45RO, were positively enriched for CCR7, and omitted terminally differentiated effector memory CD45RA+ cells. Trimming took off 0 bases at V and 6 bases at J, with 8 bases between the two ends. This CDR3 is 12 amino acids long. Germline V gene lookup returns CDR1 GTSNPN and CDR2 SVGIG (reference sequence). Sequenced by immunoSEQ multiplex PCR; TCRdb stores in-frame clones only, minus some. The sample lists roughly 890,000 clones, over 90% occurring once. The chain recombines TRBV30 with TRBJ1-1; weak D call: TRBD1 (6 bases). The receptor was isolated from a man younger than 45 in good health. Sequencing used naive CD8+ T cells sorted from blood. CDR3 sequence: CAWSVGGPEAFF. DNA of the CDR3: TGTGCCTGGAGTGTAGGGGGGCCTGAAGCTTTCTTT.